This is a list of T cell receptor beta chains from one sample in a study of T cells in Graves' hyperthyroidism and ophthalmopathy. TCRdb reanalysed the multiplex PCR reads using MiXCR and keeps one entry per CDR3 protein. The table records 500,000 to 800,000 distinct CDR3 sequences, 14% of them present only once. Sequences were obtained from blood. The receptors originated from a woman aged 45-65 years with Graves' ophthalmopathy. CDR3s include the opening cysteine and the closing phenylalanine or tryptophan. A D gene is named only where the DNA matches it firmly. Part of the rows lack a size; the others show once, few, many or a class for expanded clones.

v_call: TRBV28; j_call: TRBJ2-5; clone_size: -; d_call: TRBD2; cdr3_nt: TGTGCCAGCAGCCCACCCGGGGGGGAGAAGACCCAGTACTTC; cdr3_aa: CASSPPGGEKTQYF
v_call: TRBV28; j_call: TRBJ2-7; clone_size: many; d_call: TRBD2; cdr3_nt: TGTGCCAGCAGTTCTCTAGCGGGAGGACGCTACGAGCAGTACTTC; cdr3_aa: CASSSLAGGRYEQYF
v_call: TRBV6-5; j_call: TRBJ2-5; clone_size: -; d_call: -; cdr3_nt: TGTGCCAGCAGTTACTCTGCATCCGCGGGACAAGAGACCCAGTACTTC; cdr3_aa: CASSYSASAGQETQYF
v_call: TRBV4-3; j_call: TRBJ2-3; clone_size: many; d_call: -; cdr3_nt: TGTGCCAGCTCACAGGTTAGCACAGATACGCAGTATTTT; cdr3_aa: CASSQVSTDTQYF
v_call: TRBV9; j_call: TRBJ1-1; clone_size: many; d_call: -; cdr3_nt: TGTGCCAGCAGCGTAGTGGGGGAGAACACTGAAGCTTTCTTT; cdr3_aa: CASSVVGENTEAFF
v_call: TRBV6-4; j_call: TRBJ2-2; clone_size: -; d_call: TRBD1; cdr3_nt: TGTGCCAGCAGTGTTGAGACAGGGTTGGCCGGGGAGCTGTTTTTT; cdr3_aa: CASSVETGLAGELFF
v_call: TRBV27; j_call: TRBJ2-7; clone_size: many; d_call: -; cdr3_nt: TGTGCCAGCAGATGGACAGACAACGCCTACGAGCAGTACTTC; cdr3_aa: CASRWTDNAYEQYF
v_call: TRBV27; j_call: TRBJ2-7; clone_size: -; d_call: -; cdr3_nt: TGTGCCAGCGGGCCCAGGGGGGTCGCCTACGAGCAGTACTTC; cdr3_aa: CASGPRGVAYEQYF
v_call: TRBV18; j_call: TRBJ2-7; clone_size: many; d_call: -; cdr3_nt: TGTGCCAGCTCACCACAATTCTCGGTTACTGGCTACGAGCAGTACTTC; cdr3_aa: CASSPQFSVTGYEQYF
v_call: TRBV9; j_call: TRBJ2-1; clone_size: many; d_call: -; cdr3_nt: TGTGCCAGCAGCCTCAATGCCTACAATGAGCAGTTCTTC; cdr3_aa: CASSLNAYNEQFF
v_call: TRBV28; j_call: TRBJ1-2; clone_size: -; d_call: TRBD1; cdr3_nt: TGTGCCAGCAGTTATCCGGGACAGGGAATAGGGTGGTATGGCTACACCTTC; cdr3_aa: CASSYPGQGIGWYGYTF
v_call: TRBV27; j_call: TRBJ2-1; clone_size: few; d_call: -; cdr3_nt: TGTGCCAGCAGTTTATCGAAACTAGTAGGGGATGAGCAGTTCTTC; cdr3_aa: CASSLSKLVGDEQFF
v_call: TRBV2; j_call: TRBJ2-3; clone_size: many; d_call: TRBD2; cdr3_nt: TGTGCCAGCAGTGGGGCTAGCGGGGGCACAGATACGCAGTATTTT; cdr3_aa: CASSGASGGTDTQYF
v_call: TRBV7-2; j_call: TRBJ2-7; clone_size: many; d_call: TRBD1; cdr3_nt: TGTGCCAGCAGCCGGGACAGGGATACCTACGAGCAGTACTTC; cdr3_aa: CASSRDRDTYEQYF
v_call: TRBV7-2; j_call: TRBJ2-1; clone_size: many; d_call: -; cdr3_nt: TGTGCCAGCAGCTCCATCTCTGACCGGACCAGAATCAATGAGCAGTTCTTC; cdr3_aa: CASSSISDRTRINEQFF
v_call: TRBV5-1; j_call: TRBJ2-5; clone_size: many; d_call: -; cdr3_nt: TGCGCCAGCAGCGCCCCGTCAGAGACCCAGTACTTC; cdr3_aa: CASSAPSETQYF
v_call: TRBV2; j_call: TRBJ2-3; clone_size: many; d_call: -; cdr3_nt: TGTGCCAGCCAGGCGGTCTTAAACACAGATACGCAGTATTTT; cdr3_aa: CASQAVLNTDTQYF
v_call: TRBV7-9; j_call: TRBJ1-2; clone_size: few; d_call: -; cdr3_nt: TGTGCCAGCAGCCTAAACAGCCCCTATGGCTACACCTTC; cdr3_aa: CASSLNSPYGYTF
v_call: TRBV15; j_call: TRBJ2-1; clone_size: many; d_call: -; cdr3_nt: TGTGCCACCAGCACCATAGCGCGGTCCTACAATGAGCAGTTCTTC; cdr3_aa: CATSTIARSYNEQFF
v_call: TRBV30; j_call: TRBJ2-3; clone_size: -; d_call: TRBD1; cdr3_nt: TGTGCCAGAGACAGGGGCCTCGACACAGATACGCAGTATTTT; cdr3_aa: CARDRGLDTDTQYF
v_call: TRBV28; j_call: TRBJ1-1; clone_size: many; d_call: -; cdr3_nt: TGTGCCAGCAGTTTTCGCCTCAGCACTGAAGCTTTCTTT; cdr3_aa: CASSFRLSTEAFF
v_call: TRBV2; j_call: TRBJ1-5; clone_size: many; d_call: -; cdr3_nt: TGTGCCAGCAGTGAGTGGTCGGCCAATCAGCCCCAGCATTTT; cdr3_aa: CASSEWSANQPQHF
v_call: TRBV27; j_call: TRBJ2-1; clone_size: few; d_call: TRBD2; cdr3_nt: TGTGCCAGCACCACGGGGACTAGCGGGAGGGAGAATGAGCAGTTCTTC; cdr3_aa: CASTTGTSGRENEQFF
v_call: TRBV7-9; j_call: TRBJ2-3; clone_size: many; d_call: -; cdr3_nt: TGTGCCAGCAGCGACAAGCGACGGCGGGATACGCAGTATTTT; cdr3_aa: CASSDKRRRDTQYF
v_call: TRBV6-2/TRBV6-3; j_call: TRBJ2-6; clone_size: few; d_call: TRBD1; cdr3_nt: TGTGCCTGCAGTTGGGAGCCGACAGGGGAAAACTCTGGGGCCAACGTCCTGACTTTC; cdr3_aa: CACSWEPTGENSGANVLTF
v_call: TRBV28; j_call: TRBJ1-4; clone_size: few; d_call: -; cdr3_nt: TGTGCCAGCAGTGGCCTGGACAGACTTAATGAAAAACTGTTTTTT; cdr3_aa: CASSGLDRLNEKLFF
v_call: TRBV6-2/TRBV6-3; j_call: TRBJ2-7; clone_size: many; d_call: TRBD2; cdr3_nt: TGTGCCAGCAGTCCCGTCGAGGGGACTACAAGCTCCTACGAGCAGTACTTC; cdr3_aa: CASSPVEGTTSSYEQYF
v_call: TRBV11-2; j_call: TRBJ2-1; clone_size: many; d_call: -; cdr3_nt: TGTGCCAGCCAAGGTCCAGCGAAGAATGAGCAGTTCTTC; cdr3_aa: CASQGPAKNEQFF
v_call: TRBV6-2/TRBV6-3; j_call: TRBJ1-5; clone_size: many; d_call: -; cdr3_nt: TGTGCCAGCACTTCGGGGATGCCAACTAATCAGCCCCAGCATTTT; cdr3_aa: CASTSGMPTNQPQHF
v_call: TRBV30; j_call: TRBJ1-1; clone_size: few; d_call: -; cdr3_nt: TGTGCCTGGAAGGTCCGGAGGGAGGCTTTCTTT; cdr3_aa: CAWKVRREAFF
v_call: TRBV4-3; j_call: TRBJ2-4; clone_size: -; d_call: -; cdr3_nt: TGCGCCAGCAGCCAAGATCTAGGGGGGAGGGCACAGGGGGCCAAAAACATTCAGTACTTC; cdr3_aa: CASSQDLGGRAQGAKNIQYF
v_call: TRBV28; j_call: TRBJ2-1; clone_size: many; d_call: -; cdr3_nt: TGTGCCAGCAGTTTATTGGAGTTGGACAATGAGCAGTTCTTC; cdr3_aa: CASSLLELDNEQFF
v_call: TRBV19; j_call: TRBJ1-5; clone_size: many; d_call: -; cdr3_nt: TGTGCCAGTAGAGAGGGACTCGAACAGCCCCAGCATTTT; cdr3_aa: CASREGLEQPQHF
v_call: TRBV7-9; j_call: TRBJ2-7; clone_size: -; d_call: TRBD1; cdr3_nt: TGTGCCAGCCGCTTATCCCTCGGGACAGGGGGGAGATCCTACGAGCAGTACTTC; cdr3_aa: CASRLSLGTGGRSYEQYF
v_call: TRBV6-2/TRBV6-3; j_call: TRBJ2-7; clone_size: many; d_call: -; cdr3_nt: TGTGCCAGCAGTTCCACACCAGGCTCCTACGAGCAGTACTTC; cdr3_aa: CASSSTPGSYEQYF
v_call: TRBV4-3; j_call: TRBJ2-5; clone_size: once; d_call: TRBD1; cdr3_nt: TGCGCCAGCAGCCAAGATGGGACAGGGGTTTTCACTCAAGAGACCCAGTACTTC; cdr3_aa: CASSQDGTGVFTQETQYF
v_call: TRBV11-2; j_call: TRBJ2-5; clone_size: many; d_call: TRBD1; cdr3_nt: TGTGCCAGCAGCCTAGGGGGCGGTGTGGAGACCCAGTACTTC; cdr3_aa: CASSLGGGVETQYF
v_call: TRBV28; j_call: TRBJ2-5; clone_size: -; d_call: -; cdr3_nt: TGTGCCAGCAGTACGACCCCCCAAGAGACCCAGTACTTC; cdr3_aa: CASSTTPQETQYF
v_call: TRBV27; j_call: TRBJ2-3; clone_size: many; d_call: TRBD1; cdr3_nt: TGTGCCAGCAGTTTATCAGGGGGCCTTAGCACAGATACGCAGTATTTT; cdr3_aa: CASSLSGGLSTDTQYF
v_call: TRBV7-2; j_call: TRBJ1-1; clone_size: many; d_call: -; cdr3_nt: TGTGCCAGCACTCCCGTCACTGAAGCTTTCTTT; cdr3_aa: CASTPVTEAFF
v_call: TRBV4-1; j_call: TRBJ2-2; clone_size: -; d_call: TRBD2; cdr3_nt: TGCGCCAGCAGCCAACGGACTAGCGGGAGGTCCAAGGAGAACACCGGGGAGCTGTTTTTT; cdr3_aa: CASSQRTSGRSKENTGELFF
v_call: TRBV3-1; j_call: TRBJ1-2; clone_size: -; d_call: -; cdr3_nt: TGTGCCAGCAGCCACGGACACCACAGCTCTGGCTACACCTTC; cdr3_aa: CASSHGHHSSGYTF
v_call: TRBV20-1; j_call: TRBJ1-1; clone_size: many; d_call: -; cdr3_nt: TGCAGTGCCCTGGACTCCCTCGGCGGTGAAGCTTTCTTT; cdr3_aa: CSALDSLGGEAFF
v_call: TRBV11-2; j_call: TRBJ2-7; clone_size: -; d_call: TRBD2; cdr3_nt: TGTGCCAGCAGCCCCCCAGGGTACACTAGCGGGTCTAGCTCCTACGAGCAGTACTTC; cdr3_aa: CASSPPGYTSGSSSYEQYF
v_call: TRBV30; j_call: TRBJ1-1; clone_size: many; d_call: -; cdr3_nt: TGTGCCTGGAGGACAGGCGACACTGAAGCTTTCTTT; cdr3_aa: CAWRTGDTEAFF
v_call: TRBV27; j_call: TRBJ1-5; clone_size: -; d_call: TRBD1; cdr3_nt: TGTGCCAGCAGGACTACAGGGGGAGATCAGCCCCAGCATTTT; cdr3_aa: CASRTTGGDQPQHF
v_call: TRBV5-1; j_call: TRBJ2-1; clone_size: many; d_call: TRBD2; cdr3_nt: TGCGCCAGCAGTCCGGGACTAGGGGTCGATGAGCAGTTCTTC; cdr3_aa: CASSPGLGVDEQFF
v_call: TRBV11-2; j_call: TRBJ1-1; clone_size: many; d_call: -; cdr3_nt: TGTGCCAGCAGCCGGGACACATTGAACACTGAAGCTTTCTTT; cdr3_aa: CASSRDTLNTEAFF
v_call: TRBV12-3/TRBV12-4; j_call: TRBJ1-4; clone_size: many; d_call: -; cdr3_nt: TGTGCCAGCAGCCCGGACGGTCCTAATGAAAAACTGTTTTTT; cdr3_aa: CASSPDGPNEKLFF
v_call: TRBV6-5; j_call: TRBJ1-1; clone_size: many; d_call: -; cdr3_nt: TGTGCCAGCAGTTACGGGAGGGCAAGCACTGAAGCTTTCTTT; cdr3_aa: CASSYGRASTEAFF
v_call: TRBV5-1; j_call: TRBJ2-1; clone_size: -; d_call: -; cdr3_nt: TGCGCCAGCAGCTTGTGGGCTAGCGAGTACAATGAGCAGTTCTTC; cdr3_aa: CASSLWASEYNEQFF
v_call: TRBV4-1; j_call: TRBJ2-2; clone_size: -; d_call: TRBD2; cdr3_nt: TGCGCCAGCAGTCTAGCGGGGGTGAACACCGGGGAGCTGTTTTTT; cdr3_aa: CASSLAGVNTGELFF
v_call: TRBV18; j_call: TRBJ1-4; clone_size: -; d_call: -; cdr3_nt: TGTGCCAGCTCACCAAAGTTTCGGCAGAGTGAGGAAAAACTGTTTTTT; cdr3_aa: CASSPKFRQSEEKLFF
v_call: TRBV25-1; j_call: TRBJ2-2; clone_size: few; d_call: -; cdr3_nt: TGTGCCAGCAGTGATCTTGGTGGGACCGGGACAACGAACACCGGGGAGCTGTTTTTT; cdr3_aa: CASSDLGGTGTTNTGELFF
v_call: TRBV28; j_call: TRBJ2-1; clone_size: -; d_call: TRBD2; cdr3_nt: TGTGCCAGTAAGGGACTAGCGGGAGGAGGATCCTACAATGAGCAGTTCTTC; cdr3_aa: CASKGLAGGGSYNEQFF
v_call: TRBV7-2; j_call: TRBJ2-5; clone_size: -; d_call: -; cdr3_nt: TGTGCCAGCAGCCGCACGCGAATGACCGGGACCGAAGAAAAAGAGACCCAGTACTTC; cdr3_aa: CASSRTRMTGTEEKETQYF
v_call: TRBV20-1; j_call: TRBJ2-2; clone_size: -; d_call: TRBD2; cdr3_nt: TGCAGGAGTAGTAGCGGGAGGGCCTTGGGCGGGGAGCTGTTTTTT; cdr3_aa: CRSSSGRALGGELFF
v_call: TRBV28; j_call: TRBJ2-7; clone_size: many; d_call: -; cdr3_nt: TGTGCCAGCAGCCCCCCTGCGGCCGTCTCCTACGAGCAGTACTTC; cdr3_aa: CASSPPAAVSYEQYF
v_call: TRBV5-1; j_call: TRBJ2-5; clone_size: -; d_call: TRBD2; cdr3_nt: TGCGCCAGCAGCTTGGAATGGGCGGGCGGGAGGACCCAGTACTTC; cdr3_aa: CASSLEWAGGRTQYF